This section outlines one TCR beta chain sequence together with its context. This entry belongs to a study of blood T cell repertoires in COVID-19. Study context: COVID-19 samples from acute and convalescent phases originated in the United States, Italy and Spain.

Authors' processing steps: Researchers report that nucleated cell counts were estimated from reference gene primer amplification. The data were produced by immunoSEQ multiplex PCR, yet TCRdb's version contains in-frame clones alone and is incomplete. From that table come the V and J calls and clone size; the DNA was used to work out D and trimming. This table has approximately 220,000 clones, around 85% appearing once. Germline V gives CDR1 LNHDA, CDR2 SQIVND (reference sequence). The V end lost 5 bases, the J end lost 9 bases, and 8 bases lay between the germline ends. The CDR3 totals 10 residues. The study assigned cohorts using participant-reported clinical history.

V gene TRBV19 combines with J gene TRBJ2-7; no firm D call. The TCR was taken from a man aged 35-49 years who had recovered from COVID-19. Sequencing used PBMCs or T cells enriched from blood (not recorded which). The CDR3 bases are TGTGCCAGTAGTCTCTCGTCGCAGTACTTC. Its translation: CASSLSSQYF.